The clone carrying this T cell receptor beta chain was seen only a few times. Mismatch with germline at one junction end may stem from a read error. Germline assignment: CDR1 KGHDR and CDR2 SFDVKD. The CDR3 is 21 amino acids. Profiling relied on immunoSEQ multiplex PCR, and the TCRdb table lists in-frame clones only, not all of them. The sample consists of some 130,000 clones, around nine tenths of them appearing once. The data belong to a study of control samples from healthy donors and cancer patients. The TCR was taken from a man aged 18 to 35 in good health. The rearrangement uses TRBV24-1 and TRBJ1-5, with D tentatively TRBD1 (6 bases). The sample taken for sequencing was blood. CDR3 sequence (DNA): TGCGACCCCCAGCCGGGTCCACGGGTCCGGGACAAGTCCTATAGCAATCAGCCCCAGCATTTT. Translated: CDPQPGPRVRDKSYSNQPQHF.